This entry lists 30 T cell receptor beta chains sequenced from one sample in a study of beta chain features in type 1 diabetes. Study conclusions and caveats: Researchers report that Type 1 diabetes patients had moderately but significantly shorter TCRB CDR3s across all four CD4+ subsets.

The entirety of the isolated RNA underwent reverse transcription, so expressed TCRB transcripts were sequenced. The repertoire was sequenced with immunoSEQ multiplex PCR; TCRdb's copy has only in-frame clones and lacks some. The table records 150,000 to 200,000 clones, almost 65% of them present only once. No antigens are known for them. The sequencing input was naive CD4+ T cells from blood. These receptors were collected from a man in his thirties or forties with type 1 diabetes.

The chain recombines TRBV7-9 with TRBJ1-4; no reliable D call. V lost 3 bases and J 8 bases, leaving 22 bases between the germline ends. The CDR3 consists of 17 residues. Germline loops: CDR1 SEHNR, CDR2 FQNEAQ (reference sequence). CDR3: CASSFRIPHVPTEKLFF. DNA for the CDR3: TGTGCCAGCAGCTTCCGCATACCACACGTACCGACCGAAAAACTGTTTTTT.

The chain's CDR3 is CASSPGGDEQYF. CDR3 coding DNA: TGCGCCAGCAGCCCAGGGGGAGACGAGCAGTACTTC. This chain joins TRBV4-1 and TRBJ2-7; 7 bases line up with TRBD1. Germline CDR1 and CDR2: MGHRA and YSYEKL. The CDR3 is 12 amino acids. The trim removed 4 bases at V and 5 bases at J, leaving 2 bases unmatched.

The chain recombines TRBV5-1 with TRBJ2-3; tentative D call: TRBD1 (5 bases). Trimming removed 4 bases from V and 0 bases from J, with 9 bases in between. The germline gives CDR1 SGHRS, CDR2 YFSETQ. CDR3 length: 14 residues. The CDR3 is CASSPTASTDTQYF. DNA of the CDR3: TGCGCCAGCAGCCCGACAGCTAGCACAGATACGCAGTATTTT.

The chain links TRBV10-3 to TRBJ1-6; 7 nucleotides agree with TRBD1. This CDR3 has 13 amino acids. Trimming removed 0 bases from V and 13 bases from J; junction bases left unmatched: 3. In germline, CDR1 is ENHRY, CDR2 SYGVKD. Here the CDR3 DNA reads TGTGCCATCAGTGAGTCGACAGGGATCCCCCTCCACTTT. The encoded protein is CAISESTGIPLHF.

The gene calls are TRBV6-6 and TRBJ2-5, with D uncertain. Germline assignment: CDR1 MNHNY and CDR2 SVGAGI (reference sequence). The CDR3 sequence is 11 residues long. Trimming shortened V by 2 bases and J by 5 bases, and 3 bases separated the two germline ends. The CDR3 DNA is TGTGCCAGCAGTTACGCCGAGACCCAGTACTTC. As protein: CASSYAETQYF.

The chain carries TRBV4-3 and TRBJ2-3; TRBD1 aligns across 9 bases. Germline CDR1 LGHNA, CDR2 YSLEER. V was clipped by 4 bases and J by 7 bases; unmatched bases: 6. The CDR3 runs to 14 residues. This CDR3 reads CASSPQTGGYTQYF. The CDR3, as DNA: TGCGCCAGCAGCCCCCAGACAGGGGGATATACGCAGTATTTT.

The rearrangement links TRBV9 to TRBJ1-5; 12 positions match TRBD1. Unmatched junction bases numbered 1, after V lost 2 bases and J lost 1 base. Germline values: CDR1 SGDLS, CDR2 YYNGEE. The CDR3 sequence is 16 residues long. This CDR3 reads CASSVGTGGSNQPQHF. CDR3 coding DNA: TGTGCCAGCAGCGTCGGGACAGGGGGCAGCAATCAGCCCCAGCATTTT.

The table lists this clone with a few counts. J is TRBJ1-2 and V is TRBV29-1; the D is unclear. This CDR3 region has 12 residues. Trimming removed 3 bases from V and 4 bases from J, with 9 bases in between. The germline V gene encodes CDR1 SQVTM and CDR2 ANQGSEA. CDR3 amino acids: CSVEREGYGYTF. The CDR3 bases are TGCAGCGTTGAGAGGGAAGGCTATGGCTACACCTTC.

This clone was counted only a few times. V gene TRBV4-3 combines with J gene TRBJ2-7; TRBD1 is a possible D gene (5 bases). V lost 3 bases, J lost 5 bases, and 17 bases lay in between. Germline assignment: CDR1 LGHNA and CDR2 YSLEER. The CDR3 is 15 amino acids. Here the CDR3 DNA reads TGCGCCAGCAGCCACTCAAAAGTGGCAGGGCACGAGCAGTACTTC. Its translation: CASSHSKVAGHEQYF.

The chain couples TRBV9 to TRBJ2-1, with unresolved D. Germline V CDR1 and CDR2: SGDLS, YYNGEE. The CDR3 sequence is 14 residues long. The V end lost 6 bases, the J end lost 7 bases, and 17 bases lay between the germline ends. The CDR3 loop reads CASTLGNPFNEQFF. The CDR3 DNA reads as TGTGCCAGCACCCTCGGTAATCCTTTTAATGAGCAGTTCTTC.

This chain joins TRBV29-1 and TRBJ1-1; D is ambiguous. Germline V gene sequence: CDR1 SQVTM, CDR2 ANQGSEA. The CDR3 runs 10 residues. Trimming took 4 bases from V and 10 from J, leaving 10 bases between them. DNA for the CDR3: TGCAGCGTTGTGTCCGAGGGAGCTTTCTTT. Protein: CSVVSEGAFF.

The chain couples TRBV28 to TRBJ2-1; the D is unclear. V was cut by 2 bases and J by 4 bases, with 12 bases left in between. The CDR3 loop spans 15 amino acids. The germline gives CDR1 MDHEN, CDR2 SYDVKM. The CDR3 loop reads CASSLEAGLYNEQFF. The CDR3 DNA follows: TGTGCCAGCAGTTTAGAGGCAGGATTATACAATGAGCAGTTCTTC. Variable domain in full (rest from reference TRBV28 and TRBJ2-1): DVKVTQSSRYLVKRTGEKVFLECVQDMDHENMFWYRQDPGLGLRLIYFSYDVKMKEKGDIPEGYSVSREKKERFSLILESASTNQTSMYLCASSLEAGLYNEQFFGPGTRLTVL.

The chain uses TRBV4-1 and TRBJ2-7; D is perhaps TRBD2 (6 bases). Germline V gene sequence: CDR1 MGHRA, CDR2 YSYEKL. V shed 0 bases and J shed 3 bases, with 24 bases lying between them. The CDR3 has 19 amino acids. The CDR3 here is CASSQDRLRRGDLSYEQYF. For the CDR3, the DNA is TGCGCCAGCAGCCAAGATAGGTTGAGGAGGGGAGACTTGAGCTACGAGCAGTACTTC.

A few counts support this clone. The V gene is TRBV7-9, the J gene TRBJ2-1; 8 bases match TRBD1. Germline loops: CDR1 SEHNR, CDR2 FQNEAQ (reference sequence). CDR3 length: 14 residues. V lost 7 bases and J lost 7; bases outside the gene matches: 9. This chain's CDR3 is CASNRQGLRNEQFF. The CDR3 bases are TGTGCCAGCAACAGACAGGGGCTGAGGAATGAGCAGTTCTTC.

This chain connects TRBV25-1 to TRBJ2-7; 7 bases map to TRBD1. The CDR3 runs 15 residues. Germline V gives CDR1 MGHDK, CDR2 SYGVNS. The trim removed 5 bases at V and 2 bases at J, leaving 9 bases unmatched. CDR3 protein: CASSSTRDRTYEQYF. CDR3 sequence (DNA): TGTGCCAGCAGTTCAACACGGGACAGAACCTACGAGCAGTACTTC.

The rearrangement links TRBV29-1 to TRBJ1-1, with 7 bases aligning to TRBD1. Germline-derived CDR1 and CDR2 are SQVTM and ANQGSEA. The CDR3 extends over 14 amino acids. The junction had 8 bases not matched to a gene; V was cut back by 7 bases and J by 0 bases. The CDR3 bases are TGCAGCGCCCCCGGGACAGCTATGAACACTGAAGCTTTCTTT. Its translation is CSAPGTAMNTEAFF.

A remark on this clone: Other DNA sequences in the sample encode the same CDR3. This chain joins TRBV29-1 and TRBJ2-5, with D hard to call. V dropped 3 bases and J dropped 4 bases, with 9 bases sitting between them. The CDR3 loop spans 12 amino acids. Germline V lookup: CDR1 SQVTM, CDR2 ANQGSEA. Here the CDR3 reads CSVDGQSETQYF. The CDR3 region has the DNA TGCAGCGTTGATGGGCAGTCAGAGACCCAGTACTTC.

This rearrangement joins TRBV7-6 to TRBJ2-6; no definite D call. CDR1 is SGHVS, CDR2 FNYEAQ, per germline. The CDR3 sequence is 15 residues long. The V end lost 5 bases, the J end lost 0 bases, and 8 bases lay between the germline ends. CDR3: CASSTSFSGANVLTF. As DNA, the CDR3 is TGTGCCAGCAGCACCAGTTTCTCTGGGGCCAACGTCCTGACTTTC.

In this sample, this clone turned up a few times. The chain carries TRBV10-3 and TRBJ2-7; D unresolved. The CDR3 covers 12 residues. V was pared by 3 bases and J by 5 bases, with 8 bases between. Germline CDR1 and CDR2: ENHRY and SYGVKD. This CDR3 is CAISDSGHEQYF. In DNA form, the CDR3 reads TGTGCCATCAGTGACTCAGGTCACGAGCAGTACTTC.

The CDR3: CASSLSPVWDSYEQYF. For the CDR3, the DNA is TGTGCCAGCAGCCTTAGTCCTGTTTGGGATTCCTACGAGCAGTACTTC. The chain combines TRBV7-2 with TRBJ2-7; D is unclear. V shed 5 bases and J shed 1 base, with 18 bases lying between them. Germline CDR1 reads SGHTA; CDR2 reads FQGNSA. The CDR3 is 16 amino acids.

This clone was seen a few times. This sequence joins TRBV7-2 and TRBJ2-5; D remains unclear. The germline V gene has CDR1 SGHTA and CDR2 FQGNSA. The length of the CDR3 is 13 residues. V dropped 1 base and J dropped 5 bases, with 8 bases sitting between them. CDR3 sequence reads: CASSLGVLETQYF. DNA of the CDR3: TGTGCCAGCAGCTTAGGAGTTCTGGAGACCCAGTACTTC.

This rearrangement joins TRBV7-2 to TRBJ1-2; TRBD1 agrees at 7 bases. With 3 bases clipped from V and 0 bases from J, the junction kept 1 base outside the gene matches. This CDR3 contains 14 residues. The germline V gene encodes CDR1 SGHTA and CDR2 FQGNSA. This CDR3 reads CASSLGQPNYGYTF. DNA of the CDR3: TGTGCCAGCAGCTTGGGACAGCCTAACTATGGCTACACCTTC.

For this clone: This sample also contains other DNA sequences that code for the same CDR3. V is TRBV30 and J is TRBJ1-1, with D possibly TRBD1 on 5 matching bases. The V end lost 0 bases, the J end lost 1 base, and 6 bases lay between the germline ends. This CDR3 is 13 amino acids long. Per germline, CDR1 GTSNPN and CDR2 SVGIG (reference sequence). The CDR3 sequence is CAWSVRGNTEAFF. In nucleotides, the CDR3 is TGTGCCTGGAGTGTAAGGGGGAACACTGAAGCTTTCTTT.

The V call is TRBV25-1, the J call TRBJ2-3, with D possibly being TRBD1 or TRBD2 (5 bases each). Germline lookup yields CDR1 MGHDK and CDR2 SYGVNS. CDR3 length equals 16 residues. The V end lost 4 bases, the J end lost 5 bases, and 19 bases lay between the germline ends. CDR3 sequence reads: CASSGTGTEKKDTQYF. In nucleotides, the CDR3 is TGTGCCAGCAGTGGGACCGGGACGGAAAAGAAAGATACGCAGTATTTT.

This clone has a single count. The gene calls are TRBV7-2 and TRBJ2-3; the D is unclear. The germline V and J ends were trimmed by 6 bases and 0 bases, with 13 bases remaining between them. This CDR3 is built from 15 residues. Germline V CDR1 and CDR2: SGHTA, FQGNSA. CDR3 nucleotides: TGTGCCAGCAGATTGACGGTTACTAGCACAGATACGCAGTATTTT. As protein: CASRLTVTSTDTQYF.

V is TRBV7-2 and J is TRBJ2-5; D not certain. This CDR3 is built from 15 residues. V was shortened by 5 bases and J by 1 base, with 14 bases between the two germline ends. Germline CDR1 reads SGHTA; CDR2 reads FQGNSA. The CDR3 DNA reads TGTGCCAGCAGCGCCGCACAAAACCCCCAAGAGACCCAGTACTTC. It translates to CASSAAQNPQETQYF.

This clone has a single count. The CDR3 coding sequence is TGTGCCAGCAGTTTCCTTCAAAAGGGACAGGGGACTCAGCCCCAGCATTTT. This encodes CASSFLQKGQGTQPQHF. The chain combines TRBV27 with TRBJ1-5; TRBD1 aligns across 10 bases. This CDR3 has 17 amino acids. Losses at the gene ends were 3 bases for V and 6 bases for J; bases not matched to a gene: 11. Germline V lookup: CDR1 MNHEY, CDR2 SMNVEV (reference sequence).

The J gene is TRBJ2-1, the V gene TRBV29-1; D might be TRBD2 (6 bases). The CDR3 runs 14 residues. Per the germline V gene, CDR1 is SQVTM and CDR2 is ANQGSEA. Trimming pared 7 bases from V and 5 bases from J, leaving 18 bases between. CDR3 protein: CSAKTGTHHNEQFF. DNA of the CDR3: TGCAGCGCAAAGACCGGGACTCACCACAATGAGCAGTTCTTC.

The J gene is TRBJ2-1, the V gene TRBV30; a possible D gene is TRBD1 (5 bases). The germline CDR1 and CDR2 sequences are GTSNPN and SVGIG (reference sequence). The CDR3 totals 11 residues. V was clipped by 7 bases and J by 10 bases, with 14 bases between them. The CDR3 sequence: CAFRVVEEQFF. The CDR3 bases are TGTGCCTTCAGGGTGGTAGAAGAGCAGTTCTTC.

About this clone itself: The sample holds other DNA sequences that translate to the same CDR3. The DNA for the CDR3 is TGTGCCAGCAGCTCAGGGCGGGAGACCCAGTACTTC. This sequence encodes CASSSGRETQYF. This chain joins TRBV7-2 and TRBJ2-5; D might be TRBD1 (5 bases). The V and J ends lost 4 bases and 5 bases respectively, with 8 bases between them. The CDR3 is 12 residues long. CDR1 and CDR2 from the germline V gene are SGHTA and FQGNSA.